This T cell receptor (beta chain) was found in a study of T cells in localized non-small cell lung cancer (dated by TCRdb to the early 2020s). Turning to the overall study: The study examined T cell repertoires in a few hundred patients with early-stage NSCLC and compared tumors with uninvolved tumor-adjacent lungs. The cohort was made up of roughly 250 treatment-naive NSCLC patients whose localized lung tumors had been resected. The mean age of the NSCLC patients was about 64 years, with 130 or so men and over 100 women.

Measured from the cysteine to the phenylalanine, the CDR3 is 16 residues long. Only the CDR3 portion is preserved as DNA: 48 bases, with reading frame beginning at the first base. The junction shows trimming of 3 bases on V and 0 bases on J, plus 15 bases between the germline ends. CDR1 MNHEY and CDR2 SMNVEV were looked up in the germline V gene (reference sequence). At diagnosis, tumor, uninvolved tumor-adjacent lung and peripheral blood were collected and then preserved as a mix of FFPE and fresh-frozen material. Blood samples were analyzed as peripheral blood mononuclear cells for TCR repertoire profiling. Overall study results and their limits: The highest T cell clonality was observed in uninvolved tumor-adjacent lung, where clonality exceeded that of tumor, suggesting that antigenic responses were more focused in uninvolved tumor-adjacent lung. Higher T cell density in blood was associated with longer overall survival, whereas higher clonality in adjacent lung was associated with shorter survival. Because the study design was exploratory, TCR variables were selected using unadjusted p-values without false-discovery rate correction. A median of approximately 50 of the top 100 tumor clones turned up in the paired uninvolved adjacent lung, and 25 to 35 of those clones also ranked among the top 100 of that same adjacent lung. Because multi-region tumor sequencing was not performed, intratumor heterogeneity could not be ruled out.

The immunoSEQ Assay was used to sequence TCR beta CDR3 regions from DNA. As for how the authors treated the data: To compute T cell density, TCR beta template counts were normalized to usable DNA, which was estimated by amplifying housekeeping genes. Richness was estimated with the preseqR package, extrapolating to 400,000 templates for PBMC samples and 120,000 templates for tissue samples. Clonality was defined by subtracting Pielou's evenness from one. To identify tissue-enriched TCRs, differential abundance testing was run on productive amino-acid clonotypes with a minimum total count of 5 and an alpha of 0.1. Repertoire overlap between compartments was quantified with the Jaccard Index and Morisita Overlap Index. TCR beta CDR3s were clustered by GLIPH together with public tetramer-defined viral CDR3s, and at least three viral sequences plus V-gene enrichment were required for viral motifs. The clones in this table, taken by TCRdb from immuneACCESS, are in-frame only. Not every clone is retained; where verified, under half of the shortfall comes from an unresolved V gene, and the cause of the rest is unknown. That table supplies the V and J calls and clone size; D and trimming were determined from the DNA. The sample table contains tens of thousands of clones; only one count was recorded for approximately 90% of them. The top ten clones comprise about 10% of the sample.

Remarks on this clone: The antigen it recognizes is unknown. Base qualities are missing; no much larger clone stands one base away.

This TCR derives from a female donor aged 60 or older with stage II lung adenocarcinoma. The chain links TRBV27 with TRBJ2-7; the D segment could be TRBD1, given 6 matching bases. The specimen was peripheral blood mononuclear cells, collected before any cancer treatment. In nucleotides, the sequence is TGTGCCAGCAGTTTCCGAGGGACATCCTTCTCCTACGAGCAGTACTTC. It encodes CASSFRGTSFSYEQYF.